Given below is one T cell receptor beta chain in context. Indicated treatment: over 15 received Ad26.COV2.S at low or high dose, single or two shots; about five received placebo; per-sample allocation not given. Sampling was performed 63 days after the first vaccine or placebo injection. In germline, CDR1 is SGHDT, CDR2 YYEEEE. There are 15 residues in the CDR3. Trimming pared 2 bases from V and 1 base from J, leaving 13 bases between. The sample originates from a study of Ad26.COV2.S vaccination and SARS-CoV-2 variants. For the study at large: Once, or twice with 56 days between doses, Ad26.COV2.S was given intramuscularly.

Data came from immunoSEQ multiplex PCR; TCRdb stores just in-frame clones and leaves some out. The table records 200,000 to 300,000 clones, around 87% of them present only once. This sequence joins TRBV5-6 and TRBJ2-7, with D perhaps TRBD1 (6 bases). The sequence was obtained from a person between 18 and 59 years old who received the Ad26.COV2.S COVID-19 vaccine or a placebo. The sequencing here drew on peripheral blood, taken in a trial of Ad26.COV2.S vaccine versus placebo. In DNA, the CDR3 is TGTGCCAGCAGCTTAGGGCCAGGGGAATCCTACGAGCAGTACTTC. This gives the protein CASSLGPGESYEQYF.